Sequencing of this TCR beta chain was carried out in a study of cytomegalovirus exposure and HLA in healthy donors. Study-level findings and limits: Most of the CMV-associated TCR beta chains (in a later analysis) appeared to be HLA-restricted.

The CDR3 sequence is 15 residues long. J was trimmed by 6 bases and V by 4 bases; bases with no gene match: 7. Germline V gene sequence: CDR1 LNHDA, CDR2 SQIVND (reference sequence). Each donor was nominally healthy when sampled (though unrecorded immune exposures were likely). A word on this clone: Its antigen is currently unknown.

In the PCR, 60 Vbeta and 13 Jbeta primers were used. Only in-frame clones appear in the TCRdb table, and some are missing; sequencing was by immunoSEQ multiplex PCR. The table shows 95,000 to 150,000 clones, with over 60% occurring only once. The TCR was taken from a man aged 55-75 years in good health and CMV-seropositive. Material for sequencing was PBMCs. J is TRBJ2-1 and V is TRBV19; TRBD1 aligns across 9 bases. As DNA, the CDR3 is TGTGCCAGTAGTACTACCGGGACAGGGCGCAATGAGCAGTTCTTC. Amino acid sequence: CASSTTGTGRNEQFF.